The 31 T cell receptor beta chains given below trace back to one sample, sequenced in a study of cytomegalovirus exposure and HLA in healthy donors. The PCR was carried out with 60 Vbeta primers and 13 Jbeta primers. Libraries were prepared by immunoSEQ multiplex PCR; TCRdb keeps only in-frame clonotypes and omits some of them. The data show more than 150,000 clones, 76% seen once. The sequencing sample was made of PBMCs. The receptors shown here come from a man aged 18 to 29 in good health and CMV-seronegative.

This clone has just a few counts. The V gene is TRBV7-9, the J gene TRBJ1-6; the D gene is possibly TRBD1 (6 bases). V was cut by 5 bases and J by 8 bases, with 13 bases left in between. The CDR3 runs 14 residues. Germline CDR1 and CDR2: SEHNR and FQNEAQ (reference sequence). DNA for the CDR3: TGTGCCAGCAGCAAGGGACGGACAGATTCACCCCTCCACTTT. It codes for CASSKGRTDSPLHF.

This clone was counted a single time. The chain links TRBV9 to TRBJ1-3; a weak D match, TRBD1 (5 bases). CDR3 length equals 15 residues. Germline CDR1 SGDLS, CDR2 YYNGEE. The germline V and J ends were trimmed by 4 bases and 0 bases, with 11 bases remaining between them. This CDR3 reads CASSPQTVSGNTIYF. CDR3 bases: TGTGCCAGCAGCCCTCAGACAGTCTCTGGAAACACCATATATTTT.

The CDR3 bases are TGTGCCAGCAGTTCGGGACTAGCGGCCTACGAGCAGTACTTC. Protein: CASSSGLAAYEQYF. The chain is built from TRBV27 and TRBJ2-7; 11 bases map to TRBD2. Germline CDR1 is MNHEY and CDR2 is SMNVEV (reference sequence). CDR3 length: 14 residues. Trimming took 4 bases from V and 2 from J; bases not matched to a gene: 1.

The V and J genes are TRBV27 and TRBJ1-5, with D possibly TRBD1 on 5 matching bases. The V end lost 5 bases, the J end lost 3 bases, and 11 bases lay between the germline ends. From germline, CDR1 is MNHEY and CDR2 SMNVEV (reference sequence). The CDR3 sequence is 14 residues long. CDR3 nucleotide sequence: TGTGCCAGCAGTCTGGGGGGGGTCAATCAGCCCCAGCATTTT. Protein: CASSLGGVNQPQHF.

This clone has just one count. The rearrangement joins TRBV9 to TRBJ1-6; 7 positions match TRBD1. V was clipped by 3 bases and J by 10 bases; unmatched bases: 7. CDR3 length equals 14 residues. The V gene's germline CDR1 is SGDLS and CDR2 YYNGEE. Here the CDR3 DNA reads TGTGCCAGCAGCGCAGGGGGAGGTGGGTCACCCCTCCACTTT. It is translated as CASSAGGGGSPLHF.

V usage is TRBV5-1 and J usage is TRBJ1-1, with D hard to call. Trimming stripped 0 bases from V and 0 bases from J, with 9 bases between. Germline CDR1 reads SGHRS; CDR2 reads YFSETQ. The CDR3 runs 15 residues. CDR3 sequence reads: CASSLGGIMNTEAFF. CDR3 coding DNA: TGCGCCAGCAGCTTGGGAGGGATCATGAACACTGAAGCTTTCTTT.

The genes are TRBV9 and TRBJ2-7; D unclear. From germline, CDR1 is SGDLS and CDR2 YYNGEE. Deletions cut 4 bases from V and 3 bases from J, with 5 bases between. This CDR3 has 11 residues. The CDR3 nucleotides read TGTGCCAGCAGCCCCCTCTACGAGCAGTACTTC. As protein: CASSPLYEQYF.

The genes are TRBV9 and TRBJ1-1; 11 positions match TRBD1. V dropped 2 bases and J dropped 6; count of bases not matched to a gene: 3. Germline V CDR1 and CDR2: SGDLS, YYNGEE. The CDR3 has 14 residues. This CDR3 is CASSVGQGAPEAFF. CDR3 nucleotide sequence: TGTGCCAGCAGCGTTGGACAGGGGGCGCCTGAAGCTTTCTTT.

This clone occurred a few times. V gene TRBV9 combines with J gene TRBJ1-2; no reliable D call. The V and J ends lost 6 bases and 5 bases respectively, with 11 bases between them. The CDR3 extends over 12 amino acids. The germline V gene has CDR1 SGDLS and CDR2 YYNGEE. The DNA of the CDR3 is TGTGCCAGCACGGGTGAACCTTATGGCTACACCTTC. It specifies CASTGEPYGYTF.

V usage is TRBV27 and J usage is TRBJ2-3, with 7 nucleotides matching TRBD1. The CDR3 runs 14 residues. CDR1 MNHEY and CDR2 SMNVEV come from the germline V gene (reference sequence). The J segment lost 2 bases and the V segment lost 2 bases, leaving 1 base of the junction unmatched. This CDR3 reads CASSLTGATDTQYF. The CDR3 nucleotides are TGTGCCAGCAGTTTAACAGGGGCCACAGATACGCAGTATTTT.

The chain links TRBV5-4 to TRBJ2-1; 12 bases are shared with TRBD2. V was clipped by 3 bases and J by 3 bases; unmatched bases: 4. CDR1 and CDR2 from the germline V gene are SGHNT and YYREEE (reference sequence). The CDR3 consists of 16 residues. CDR3 sequence: CASSSSSGRGYNEQFF. In DNA form, the CDR3 reads TGTGCCAGCAGCTCCTCTAGCGGGAGGGGCTACAATGAGCAGTTCTTC.

This clone was picked up a small number of times. The CDR3, as DNA: TGCGCCAGCAGCTTGGGGGAACAGGGGGCGCGGTCGACAGATACGCAGTATTTT. Translated: CASSLGEQGARSTDTQYF. The chain recombines TRBV5-1 with TRBJ2-3; 9 nucleotides agree with TRBD1. Trimming cost V 0 bases and J 3 bases; bases outside gene matches: 11. The germline gives CDR1 SGHRS, CDR2 YFSETQ. This CDR3 comprises 18 residues.

The chain's CDR3 is CASSQDLSAGDYEQYF. As DNA, the CDR3 is TGTGCCAGCAGCCAAGACCTAAGCGCGGGGGATTACGAGCAGTACTTC. The chain has TRBV4-2 and TRBJ2-7, with 7 bases aligning to TRBD2. CDR1 is LGHNA, CDR2 YNFKEQ, per germline. The CDR3 length is 16 residues. Trimming cost V 0 bases and J 4 bases; bases outside gene matches: 9.

V and J are TRBV28 and TRBJ1-1, with a weak D call TRBD1 (5 bases). The CDR3 is made up of 11 amino acids. Trimming removed 9 bases at V and 7 bases at J, with 12 bases between. Per germline, CDR1 MDHEN and CDR2 SYDVKM. CDR3 region: CASRAGVEAFF. In DNA, the CDR3 is TGTGCCAGTAGAGCGGGGGTTGAAGCTTTCTTT.

The chain uses TRBV19 and TRBJ1-3; the match to TRBD1 covers 8 bases. V lost 6 bases to trimming and J lost 4 bases; unmatched junction nucleotides: 8. Per the germline V gene, CDR1 is LNHDA and CDR2 is SQIVND (reference sequence). The length of the CDR3 is 15 residues. The CDR3 nucleotides are TGTGCCAGTAGCAAAGGTGGGACAGGAGGAAACACCATATATTTT. Its translation: CASSKGGTGGNTIYF.

J is TRBJ1-5 and V is TRBV28; D is possibly TRBD1 (6 bases). This CDR3 region has 15 residues. Trimming left V 2 bases short and J 5 bases short, with 13 bases between. Germline assignment: CDR1 MDHEN and CDR2 SYDVKM. The CDR3 DNA reads TGTGCCAGCAGTTTAGGCAGGGGCAGGCATCAGCCCCAGCATTTT. Its protein product is CASSLGRGRHQPQHF.

V usage is TRBV9 and J usage is TRBJ2-7; TRBD2 matches at 11 bases. V lost 4 bases to trimming and J lost 6 bases; unmatched junction nucleotides: 12. Per germline, CDR1 SGDLS and CDR2 YYNGEE. This CDR3 contains 16 residues. The CDR3 nucleotides read TGTGCCAGCAGCCAAGGGAGGACTAGCGGGCGTGGCGAGCAGTACTTC. It yields the protein CASSQGRTSGRGEQYF.

A remark on this clone: An end of the junction does not agree with germline; a read error may underlie this. The chain uses TRBV7-9 and TRBJ2-3; 10 nucleotides agree with TRBD2. Germline values: CDR1 SEHNR, CDR2 FQNEAQ (reference sequence). This CDR3 has 17 residues. The CDR3 DNA reads as TGTTCCAGCAGCTTTGGTAGTACTAGCGGGGACACAGATACGCAGTATTTT. Translation: CSSSFGSTSGDTDTQYF. Variable domain in full (rest from reference TRBV7-9 and TRBJ2-3): DTGVSQNPRHKITKRGQNVTFRCDPISEHNRLYWYRQTLGQGPEFLTYFQNEAQLEKSRLLSDRFSAERPKGSFSTLEIQRTEQGDSAMYLCSSSFGSTSGDTDTQYFGPGTRLTVL.

The rearrangement links TRBV7-8 to TRBJ1-1, with D tentatively TRBD1 (5 bases). Germline lookup yields CDR1 SGHVS and CDR2 FQNEAQ. The CDR3 consists of 19 residues. Trimming removed 0 bases from V and 7 bases from J, with 27 bases in between. This CDR3 reads CASSLAPWERGDRSGEAFF. The CDR3 coding sequence is TGTGCCAGCAGCTTAGCTCCTTGGGAACGGGGGGACCGGAGTGGTGAAGCTTTCTTT.

The CDR3 spells CASSLIEGLNQPQHF. The CDR3 region has the DNA TGTGCCAGCAGTTTGATTGAGGGACTCAATCAGCCCCAGCATTTT. This rearrangement joins TRBV28 to TRBJ1-5; tentative D call: TRBD1 (5 bases). The V and J ends lost 3 bases and 3 bases respectively, with 12 bases between them. This CDR3 spans 15 amino acids. Germline V gives CDR1 MDHEN, CDR2 SYDVKM.

This chain joins TRBV6-6 and TRBJ1-5; D possibly corresponds to TRBD1 (6 bases). The V and J ends lost 8 bases and 2 bases respectively, with 19 bases between them. Germline assignment: CDR1 MNHNY and CDR2 SVGAGI (reference sequence). CDR3 size: 16 residues. CDR3 region: CASPKGRGWGNQPQHF. CDR3 in DNA: TGTGCCAGCCCCAAGGGCAGGGGCTGGGGCAATCAGCCCCAGCATTTT.

The chain combines TRBV30 with TRBJ2-1; TRBD2 aligns across 8 bases. Germline assignment: CDR1 GTSNPN and CDR2 SVGIG (reference sequence). The CDR3 totals 19 residues. With V trimmed by 0 bases and J by 8 bases, 21 bases remained unmatched. CDR3 nucleotides: TGTGCCTGGAGTGTCTGGGCGCACAGTCGGAGCGGGAGTGGGGATGAGCAGTTCTTC. As protein: CAWSVWAHSRSGSGDEQFF.

This clone has just a few counts. This chain connects TRBV6-1 to TRBJ1-6; D gene unclear. The V gene lost 6 bases and the J gene lost 5 bases, with 14 bases spanning the gap. CDR1 and CDR2 (germline): MNHNS, SASEGT. CDR3 length: 15 amino acids. The CDR3 loop reads CASSELAGNNSPLHF. DNA for the CDR3: TGTGCCAGCAGCGAATTGGCAGGAAATAATTCACCCCTCCACTTT.

V usage is TRBV7-8 and J usage is TRBJ1-6, with D possibly being TRBD1 (6 bases). The CDR3 consists of 15 residues. V was clipped by 6 bases and J by 8 bases, with 17 bases between them. The V gene's germline CDR1 is SGHVS and CDR2 FQNEAQ. DNA for the CDR3: TGTGCCAGCAGACCTGGACAGAGGAGCGATTCACCCCTCCACTTT. This sequence encodes CASRPGQRSDSPLHF.

This clone has just a few counts. The CDR3 DNA reads TGTGCCAGCAGCCCCGTGGGGGCGCGAAATAATTCACCCCTCCACTTT. This sequence encodes CASSPVGARNNSPLHF. J is TRBJ1-6 and V is TRBV6-6; perhaps TRBD1 as D (6 bases). Trimming removed 6 bases at V and 5 bases at J, with 17 bases between. The CDR3 is made up of 16 amino acids. Germline V gene sequence: CDR1 MNHNY, CDR2 SVGAGI (reference sequence).

The chain couples TRBV18 to TRBJ1-6; D perhaps matches TRBD1 (5 bases). Looked up from germline, CDR1 is KGHSH and CDR2 is LQKENI. The CDR3 is made up of 14 amino acids. V lost 3 bases and J lost 5, with 8 bases in between. CDR3 in amino acids: CASSPGGDNSPLHF. CDR3 DNA sequence: TGTGCCAGCTCACCGGGGGGAGATAATTCACCCCTCCACTTT.

The chain carries TRBV5-1 and TRBJ2-2; 11 nucleotides align to TRBD2. The CDR3 loop spans 16 amino acids. With V trimmed by 4 bases and J by 1 base, 3 bases remained unmatched. Germline V gives CDR1 SGHRS, CDR2 YFSETQ. The CDR3 nucleotides are TGCGCCAGCAGCCGGACTAGCGGGTGGAACACCGGGGAGCTGTTTTTT. Amino acid sequence: CASSRTSGWNTGELFF.

The rearrangement uses TRBV30 and TRBJ1-4, with D uncertain. The CDR3 is 11 residues long. CDR1 is GTSNPN, CDR2 SVGIG, per germline (reference sequence). The ends were cut back, 3 bases at V and 8 bases at J, with 7 bases in the middle. The CDR3 loop reads CAWSTREKLFF. DNA for the CDR3: TGTGCCTGGAGCACTCGAGAAAAACTGTTTTTT.

The J gene is TRBJ2-1, the V gene TRBV6-1, with D perhaps TRBD1 (6 bases). Trimming removed 5 bases at V and 0 bases at J, with 11 bases between. The CDR3 loop spans 15 amino acids. CDR1 and CDR2 from the germline V gene are MNHNS and SASEGT. The CDR3 region is CASSPRTVSYNEQFF. The CDR3 nucleotides are TGTGCCAGCAGTCCCCGGACAGTCTCCTACAATGAGCAGTTCTTC.

The rearrangement links TRBV10-2 to TRBJ2-3, with TRBD2 identical over 7 bases. Germline V gives CDR1 WSHSY, CDR2 SAAADI. The CDR3 runs to 16 residues. The junction had 11 bases not matched to a gene; V was cut back by 5 bases and J by 3 bases. The DNA of the CDR3 is TGCGCCAGCAGTCCCTCTTGGACTAGGAGAACAGATACGCAGTATTTT. This sequence encodes CASSPSWTRRTDTQYF.

This clone appeared a few times. The chain has TRBV11-2 and TRBJ1-4; D unclear. Trimming left V 1 base short and J 6 bases short, with 9 bases between. Germline lookup yields CDR1 SGHAT and CDR2 FQNNGV. This CDR3 spans 14 amino acids. CDR3 DNA: TGTGCCAGCAGCTTAGGAGGAGGCGATGAAAAACTGTTTTTT. Translation: CASSLGGGDEKLFF.